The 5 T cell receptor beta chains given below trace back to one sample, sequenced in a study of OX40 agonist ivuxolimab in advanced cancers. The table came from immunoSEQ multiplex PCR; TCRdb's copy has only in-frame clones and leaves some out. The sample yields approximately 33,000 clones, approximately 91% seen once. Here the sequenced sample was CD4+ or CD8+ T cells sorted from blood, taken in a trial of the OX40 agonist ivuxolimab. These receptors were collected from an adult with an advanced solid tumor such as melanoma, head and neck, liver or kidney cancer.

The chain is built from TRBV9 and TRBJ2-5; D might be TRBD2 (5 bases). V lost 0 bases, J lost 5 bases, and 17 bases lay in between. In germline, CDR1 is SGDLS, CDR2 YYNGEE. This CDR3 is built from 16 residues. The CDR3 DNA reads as TGTGCCAGCAGCGTAGGGGGAGCTGAGGGCGGGGAGACCCAGTACTTC. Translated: CASSVGGAEGGETQYF.

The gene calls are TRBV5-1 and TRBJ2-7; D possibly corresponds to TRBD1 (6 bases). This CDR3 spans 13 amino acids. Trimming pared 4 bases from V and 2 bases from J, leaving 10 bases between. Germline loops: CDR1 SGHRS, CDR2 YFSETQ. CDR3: CASSADSAYEQYF. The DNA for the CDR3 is TGCGCCAGCAGCGCGGACAGTGCCTACGAGCAGTACTTC. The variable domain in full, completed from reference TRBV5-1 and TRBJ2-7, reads KAGVTQTPRYLIKTRGQQVTLSCSPISGHRSVSWYQQTPGQGLQFLFEYFSETQRNKGNFPGRFSGRQFSNSRSEMNVSTLELGDSALYLCASSADSAYEQYFGPGTRLTVT.

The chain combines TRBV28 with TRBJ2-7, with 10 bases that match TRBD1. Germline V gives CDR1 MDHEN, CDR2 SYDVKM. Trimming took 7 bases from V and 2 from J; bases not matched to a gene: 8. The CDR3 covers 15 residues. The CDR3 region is CASTLEGTGAYEQYF. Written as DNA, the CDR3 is TGTGCCAGCACTCTTGAGGGGACAGGGGCCTACGAGCAGTACTTC.

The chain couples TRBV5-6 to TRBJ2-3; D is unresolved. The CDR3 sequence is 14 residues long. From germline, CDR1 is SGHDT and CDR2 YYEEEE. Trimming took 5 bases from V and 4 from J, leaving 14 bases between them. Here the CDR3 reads CASRDVRSADTQYF. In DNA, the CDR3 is TGTGCCAGCAGAGATGTAAGGTCGGCAGATACGCAGTATTTT. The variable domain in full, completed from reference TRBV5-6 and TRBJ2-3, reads DAGVTQSPTHLIKTRGQQVTLRCSPKSGHDTVSWYQQALGQGPQFIFQYYEEEERQRGNFPDRFSGHQFPNYSSELNVNALLLGDSALYLCASRDVRSADTQYFGPGTRLTVL.

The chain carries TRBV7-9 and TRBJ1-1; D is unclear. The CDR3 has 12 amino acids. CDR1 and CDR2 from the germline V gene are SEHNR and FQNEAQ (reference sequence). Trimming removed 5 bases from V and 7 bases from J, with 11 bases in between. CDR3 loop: CASSPDSNEAFF. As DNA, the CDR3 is TGTGCCAGCAGCCCCGACTCCAATGAAGCTTTCTTT.